Listed below are T cell receptor beta chains from one sample, sequenced in a study of regulatory T cells in long-lasting Graves disease. TCRdb reprocessed the multiplex PCR reads via MiXCR and lists one record per CDR3 protein. In the table there are about 300,000 distinct CDR3 sequences, roughly 18% of which are singletons. The starting material was peripheral blood mononuclear cells (PBMCs), obtained at new diagnosis, from a patient treated with antithyroid drugs. The receptors derive from a female donor with Graves disease. CDR3s include the opening cysteine and the closing phenylalanine or tryptophan. D genes are given only for firm matches. Not every row has a clone size; where given, it reads once, few, many or a size class.

d_call,clone_size,cdr3_length,v_call,j_call,cdr3_nt,cdr3_aa
NA,few,17,TRBV11-3,TRBJ2-7,TGTGCCAGCAGCTTAGCCCAGATCGCCCCCAGCTCCTACGAGCAGTACTTC,CASSLAQIAPSSYEQYF
NA,many,13,TRBV27,TRBJ2-1,TGTGCCAGCAGTCTATTGGGGGCGAATGAGCAGTTCTTC,CASSLLGANEQFF
TRBD1,many,15,TRBV28,TRBJ2-2,TGTGCCAGCAGCTTGCAGGGGGCGGGCACCGGGGAGCTGTTTTTT,CASSLQGAGTGELFF
NA,many,16,TRBV28,TRBJ2-7,TGTGCCAGCAGTGGGGAGGGGACATCGGTCTCCTACGAGCAGTACTTC,CASSGEGTSVSYEQYF
TRBD1,NA,17,TRBV12-3/TRBV12-4,TRBJ2-5,TGTGCCAGCAGTCTAAAAATCGGGACAGGCCGACGGGAGACCCAGTACTTC,CASSLKIGTGRRETQYF
TRBD2,many,13,TRBV28,TRBJ2-1,TGTGCCAGCAGGGGCGGGAGGGCCAATGAGCAGTTCTTC,CASRGGRANEQFF
TRBD2,many,16,TRBV11-2,TRBJ2-3,TGTGCCAGCAGCATAGGAGCGGGAGGGGGGGGAGATACGCAGTATTTT,CASSIGAGGGGDTQYF
TRBD2,NA,13,TRBV6-5,TRBJ2-5,TGTGCCAGCAGTTGGGCGGGAGTGGAGACCCAGTACTTC,CASSWAGVETQYF
TRBD1,many,14,TRBV27,TRBJ2-3,TGTGCCAGCAGTTTAGGGACAGGGGCGGATACGCAGTATTTT,CASSLGTGADTQYF
NA,many,13,TRBV20-1,TRBJ2-7,TGCAGTGCTAGAGCGGGACCGGGCTACGAGCAGTACTTC,CSARAGPGYEQYF
NA,many,15,TRBV6-2/TRBV6-3,TRBJ2-5,TGTGCCAGCACCCCTCCTGAGGGCATACAAGAGACCCAGTACTTC,CASTPPEGIQETQYF
NA,NA,14,TRBV24-1,TRBJ2-1,TGTGCCACCAGTGATCCGGGACCATACAATGAGCAGTTCTTC,CATSDPGPYNEQFF
NA,many,13,TRBV29-1,TRBJ2-7,TGCAGCGTTGAAGAGGCCAGCTCCTACGAGCAGTACTTC,CSVEEASSYEQYF
NA,many,11,TRBV28,TRBJ1-1,TGTGCCAGCACCCGCGGACCCGAAGCTTTCTTT,CASTRGPEAFF
NA,many,13,TRBV7-8,TRBJ2-7,TGTGCCAGCAGGCGGCACACCCCCTACGAGCAGTACTTC,CASRRHTPYEQYF
NA,many,17,TRBV7-8,TRBJ2-2,TGTGCCAGCAGCTTCCGGCGGGCGACAAGCCGACCCGGGGAGCTGTTTTTT,CASSFRRATSRPGELFF
TRBD1,few,17,TRBV24-1,TRBJ1-5,TGTGCCACCAGTGATGCCACGAGACAGGGGGTCAATCAGCCCCAGCATTTT,CATSDATRQGVNQPQHF